Listed below are T cell receptor beta chains from one sample, sequenced in a study of T cell responses to AZD1222 COVID-19 vaccine. This table comes from immunoSEQ multiplex PCR, and its TCRdb copy is limited to in-frame clones, with some not included. Here the sample spans around 130,000 clones, 93% being singletons. The sequencing used peripheral blood, collected on day 0 of AZD1222 vaccination. Receptors were obtained from an adult in good health. The CDR3 runs from the conserved cysteine through the conserved F or W.

CDR3 protein	V gene	J gene
CASSLLIQGLSTEAFF	TRBV28	TRBJ1-1
CASVDGNQPQHF	TRBV28	TRBJ1-5
CASSQEARDPSADTQYF	TRBV4-1	TRBJ2-3
CASSYAFGNGYTF	TRBV6-5	TRBJ1-2
CASRSGAGYTF	TRBV9	TRBJ1-2
CASSVTPITGFYGYTF	TRBV9	TRBJ1-2
CASSYQGIYGYTF	TRBV6-2/TRBV6-3	TRBJ1-2
CAISESGLNTGELFF	TRBV10-3	TRBJ2-2
CASSFSKGRETQYF	TRBV5-1	TRBJ2-5
CASSQSWMSYNEQFF	TRBV4-3	TRBJ2-1
CASSVVTSGSFSGANVLTF	TRBV9	TRBJ2-6
CASNPTGGTEAFF	TRBV5-5	TRBJ1-1
CASSLTATEQPNEQFF	TRBV7-3	TRBJ2-1
CASSSPGLVTYEQYF	TRBV5-4	TRBJ2-7
CASTPSDRFYNSPLHF	TRBV28	TRBJ1-6
CASSLRVSEKLFF	TRBV28	TRBJ1-4
CATSRDSWAQVGTEAFF	TRBV15	TRBJ1-1